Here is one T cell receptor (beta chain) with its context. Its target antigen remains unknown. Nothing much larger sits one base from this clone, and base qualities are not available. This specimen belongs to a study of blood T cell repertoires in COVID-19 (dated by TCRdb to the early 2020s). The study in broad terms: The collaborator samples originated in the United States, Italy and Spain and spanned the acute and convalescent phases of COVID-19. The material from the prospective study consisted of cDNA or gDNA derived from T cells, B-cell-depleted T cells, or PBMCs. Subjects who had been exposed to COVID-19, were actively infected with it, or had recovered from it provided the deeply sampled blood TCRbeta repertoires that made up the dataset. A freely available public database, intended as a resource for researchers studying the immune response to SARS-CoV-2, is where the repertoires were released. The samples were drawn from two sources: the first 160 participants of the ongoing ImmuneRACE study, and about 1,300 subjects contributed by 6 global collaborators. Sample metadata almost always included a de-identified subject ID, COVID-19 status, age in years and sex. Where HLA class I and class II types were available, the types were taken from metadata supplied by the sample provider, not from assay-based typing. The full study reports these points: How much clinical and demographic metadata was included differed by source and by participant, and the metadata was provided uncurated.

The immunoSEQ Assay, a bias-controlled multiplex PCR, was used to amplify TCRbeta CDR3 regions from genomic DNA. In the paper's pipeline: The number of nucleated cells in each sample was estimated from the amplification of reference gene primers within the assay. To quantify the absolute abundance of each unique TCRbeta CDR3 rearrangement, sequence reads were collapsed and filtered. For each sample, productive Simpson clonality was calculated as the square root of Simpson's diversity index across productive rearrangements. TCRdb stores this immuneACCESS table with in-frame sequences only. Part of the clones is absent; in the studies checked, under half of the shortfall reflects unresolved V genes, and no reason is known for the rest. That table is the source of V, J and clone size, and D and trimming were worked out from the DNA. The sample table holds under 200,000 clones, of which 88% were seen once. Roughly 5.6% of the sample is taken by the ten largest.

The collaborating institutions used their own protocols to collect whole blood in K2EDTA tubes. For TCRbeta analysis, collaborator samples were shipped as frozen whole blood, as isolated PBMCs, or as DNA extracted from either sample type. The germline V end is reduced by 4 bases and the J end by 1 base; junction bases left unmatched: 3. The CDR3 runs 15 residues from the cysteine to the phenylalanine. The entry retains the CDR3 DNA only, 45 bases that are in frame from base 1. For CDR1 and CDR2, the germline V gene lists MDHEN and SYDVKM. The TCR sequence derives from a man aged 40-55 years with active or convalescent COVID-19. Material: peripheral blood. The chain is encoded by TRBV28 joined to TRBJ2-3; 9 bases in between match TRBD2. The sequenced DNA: TGTGCCAGCAGTTCCCTAGCGGGACGCACAGATACGCAGTATTTT. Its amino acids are CASSSLAGRTDTQYF.